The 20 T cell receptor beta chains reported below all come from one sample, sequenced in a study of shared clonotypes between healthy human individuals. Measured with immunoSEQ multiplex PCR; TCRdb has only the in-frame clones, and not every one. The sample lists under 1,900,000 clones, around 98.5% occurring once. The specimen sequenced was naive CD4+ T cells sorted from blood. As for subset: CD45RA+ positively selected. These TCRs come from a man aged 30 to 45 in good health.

CDR3 DNA sequence: TGCGCCAGCAGCCCCTTAGCGGGAGTGAGCAATGAGCAGTTCTTC. Amino acids: CASSPLAGVSNEQFF. This chain connects TRBV5-1 to TRBJ2-1, with 9 bases aligning to TRBD2. J gave up 6 bases and V 4 bases, and 8 bases lay outside the gene matches. The CDR3 is 15 amino acids. Germline CDR1 SGHRS, CDR2 YFSETQ.

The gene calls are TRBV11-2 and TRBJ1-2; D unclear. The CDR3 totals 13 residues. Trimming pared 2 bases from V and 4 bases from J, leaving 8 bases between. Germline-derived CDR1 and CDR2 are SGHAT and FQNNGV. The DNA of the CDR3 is TGTGCCAGCAGCTTATCCGGATTCTATGGCTACACCTTC. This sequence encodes CASSLSGFYGYTF.

The CDR3: CASSQTRITDTQYF. The CDR3 region has the DNA TGTGCCAGCAGTCAAACCCGGATCACAGATACGCAGTATTTT. This rearrangement joins TRBV27 to TRBJ2-3; D not certain. CDR3 length: 14 residues. Looked up from germline, CDR1 is MNHEY and CDR2 is SMNVEV (reference sequence). The V end was cut by 5 bases, the J end by 2 bases, with 11 bases between.

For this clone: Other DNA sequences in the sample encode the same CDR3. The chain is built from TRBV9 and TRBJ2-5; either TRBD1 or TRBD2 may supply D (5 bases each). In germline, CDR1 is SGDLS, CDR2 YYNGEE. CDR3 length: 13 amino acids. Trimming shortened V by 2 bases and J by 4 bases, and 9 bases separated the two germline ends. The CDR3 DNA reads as TGTGCCAGCAGCGTCGGGGCCCGAGAGACCCAGTACTTC. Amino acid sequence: CASSVGARETQYF.

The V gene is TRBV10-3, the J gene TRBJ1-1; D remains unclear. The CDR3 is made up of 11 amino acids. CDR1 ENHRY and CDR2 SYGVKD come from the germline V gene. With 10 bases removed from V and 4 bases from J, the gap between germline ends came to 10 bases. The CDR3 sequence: CATRSGTEAFF. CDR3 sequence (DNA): TGTGCCACTCGTTCGGGCACTGAAGCTTTCTTT.

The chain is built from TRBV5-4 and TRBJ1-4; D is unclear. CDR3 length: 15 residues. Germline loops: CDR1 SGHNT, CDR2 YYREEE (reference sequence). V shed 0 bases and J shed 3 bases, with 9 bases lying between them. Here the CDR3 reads CASSLEASPNEKLFF. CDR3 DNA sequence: TGTGCCAGCAGCTTGGAAGCCAGTCCTAATGAAAAACTGTTTTTT.

The CDR3 coding sequence is TGCGCCAGCAAACGGGAACAGCTCGCCTACGAGCAGTACTTC. Amino acid sequence: CASKREQLAYEQYF. The chain has TRBV5-1 and TRBJ2-7; weak D call: TRBD2 (5 bases). The CDR3 has 14 amino acids. Trimming removed 6 bases at V and 2 bases at J, with 15 bases between. Per germline, CDR1 SGHRS and CDR2 YFSETQ.

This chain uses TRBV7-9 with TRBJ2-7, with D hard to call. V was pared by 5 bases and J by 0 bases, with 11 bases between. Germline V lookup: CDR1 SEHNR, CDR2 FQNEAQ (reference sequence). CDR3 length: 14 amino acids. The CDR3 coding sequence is TGTGCCAGCAGCCCGGTCCTTTACTCCTACGAGCAGTACTTC. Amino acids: CASSPVLYSYEQYF.

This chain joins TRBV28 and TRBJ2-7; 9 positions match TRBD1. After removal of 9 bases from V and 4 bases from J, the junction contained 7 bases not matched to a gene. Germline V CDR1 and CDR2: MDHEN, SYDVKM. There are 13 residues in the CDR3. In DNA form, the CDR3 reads TGTGCCAGTCGGGACAGGGCCAATTACGAGCAGTACTTC. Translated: CASRDRANYEQYF.

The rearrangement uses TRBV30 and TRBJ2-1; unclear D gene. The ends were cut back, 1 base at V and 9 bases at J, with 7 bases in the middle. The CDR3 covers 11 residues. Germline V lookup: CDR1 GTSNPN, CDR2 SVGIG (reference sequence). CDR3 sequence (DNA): TGTGCCTGGAGTGGGACCTTTGAGCAGTTCTTC. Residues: CAWSGTFEQFF. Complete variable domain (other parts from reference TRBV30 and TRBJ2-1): SQTIHQWPATLVQPVGSPLSLECTVEGTSNPNLYWYRQAAGRGLQLLFYSVGIGQISSEVPQNLSASRPQDRQFILSSKKLLLSDSGFYLCAWSGTFEQFFGPGTRLTVL.

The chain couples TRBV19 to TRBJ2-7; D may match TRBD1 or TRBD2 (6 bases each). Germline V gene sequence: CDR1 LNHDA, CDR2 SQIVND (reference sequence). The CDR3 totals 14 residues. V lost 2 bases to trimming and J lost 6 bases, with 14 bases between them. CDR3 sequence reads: CASSISWGAGEQYF. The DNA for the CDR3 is TGTGCCAGTAGTATAAGTTGGGGGGCTGGCGAGCAGTACTTC. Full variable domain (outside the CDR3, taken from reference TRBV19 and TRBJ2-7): DGGITQSPKYLFRKEGQNVTLSCEQNLNHDAMYWYRQDPGQGLRLIYYSQIVNDFQKGDIAEGYSVSREKKESFPLTVTSAQKNPTAFYLCASSISWGAGEQYFGPGTRLTVT.

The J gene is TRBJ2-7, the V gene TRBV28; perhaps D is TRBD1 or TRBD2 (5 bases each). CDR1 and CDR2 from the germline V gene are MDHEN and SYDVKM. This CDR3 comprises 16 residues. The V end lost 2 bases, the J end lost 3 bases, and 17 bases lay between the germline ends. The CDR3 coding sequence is TGTGCCAGCAGTTTAGTTAAGGGACCGGTAAGCTACGAGCAGTACTTC. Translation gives CASSLVKGPVSYEQYF.

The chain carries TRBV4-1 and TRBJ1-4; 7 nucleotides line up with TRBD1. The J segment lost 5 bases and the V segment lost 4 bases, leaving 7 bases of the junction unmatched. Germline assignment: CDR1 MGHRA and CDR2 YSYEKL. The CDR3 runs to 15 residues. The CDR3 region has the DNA TGCGCCAGCAGCCCCATGACAGGGTTAAATGAAAAACTGTTTTTT. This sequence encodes CASSPMTGLNEKLFF.

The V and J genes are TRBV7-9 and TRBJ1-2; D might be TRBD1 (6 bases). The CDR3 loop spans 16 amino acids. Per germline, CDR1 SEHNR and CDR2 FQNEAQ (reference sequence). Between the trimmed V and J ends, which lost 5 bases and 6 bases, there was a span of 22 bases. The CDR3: CASSHEIRGGIDGYTF. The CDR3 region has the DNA TGTGCCAGCAGCCACGAAATCCGAGGGGGGATCGATGGCTACACCTTC.

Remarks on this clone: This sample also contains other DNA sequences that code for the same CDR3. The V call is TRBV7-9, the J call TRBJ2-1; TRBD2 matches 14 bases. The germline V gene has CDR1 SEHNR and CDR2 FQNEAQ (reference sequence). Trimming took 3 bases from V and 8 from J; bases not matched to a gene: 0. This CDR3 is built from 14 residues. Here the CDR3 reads CASSLGLAGDEQFF. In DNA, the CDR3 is TGTGCCAGCAGCTTGGGACTAGCGGGAGATGAGCAGTTCTTC.

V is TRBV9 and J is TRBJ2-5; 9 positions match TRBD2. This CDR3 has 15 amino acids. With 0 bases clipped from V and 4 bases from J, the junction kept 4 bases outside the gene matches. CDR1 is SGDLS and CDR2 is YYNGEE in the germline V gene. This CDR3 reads CASSVGGRAGETQYF. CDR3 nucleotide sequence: TGTGCCAGCAGCGTAGGCGGGAGGGCCGGAGAGACCCAGTACTTC.

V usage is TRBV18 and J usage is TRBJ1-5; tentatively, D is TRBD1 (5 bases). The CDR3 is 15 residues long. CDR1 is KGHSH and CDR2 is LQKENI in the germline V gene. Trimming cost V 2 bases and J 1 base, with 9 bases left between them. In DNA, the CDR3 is TGTGCCAGCTCACCAACCGGACAAAGCAATCAGCCCCAGCATTTT. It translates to CASSPTGQSNQPQHF.

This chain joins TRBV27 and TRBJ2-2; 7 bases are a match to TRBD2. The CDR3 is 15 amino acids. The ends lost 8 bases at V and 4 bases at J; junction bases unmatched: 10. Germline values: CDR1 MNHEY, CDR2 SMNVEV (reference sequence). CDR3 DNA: TGTGCCAGCCTCGCTGGGGGAGGGGTCACCGGGGAGCTGTTTTTT. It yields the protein CASLAGGGVTGELFF.

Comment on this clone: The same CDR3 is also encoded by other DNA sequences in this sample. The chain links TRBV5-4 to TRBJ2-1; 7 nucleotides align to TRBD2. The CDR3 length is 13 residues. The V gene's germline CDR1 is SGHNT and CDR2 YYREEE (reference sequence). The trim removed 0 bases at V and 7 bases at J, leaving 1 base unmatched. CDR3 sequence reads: CASSLGLANEQFF. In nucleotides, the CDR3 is TGTGCCAGCAGCTTGGGACTAGCTAATGAGCAGTTCTTC.

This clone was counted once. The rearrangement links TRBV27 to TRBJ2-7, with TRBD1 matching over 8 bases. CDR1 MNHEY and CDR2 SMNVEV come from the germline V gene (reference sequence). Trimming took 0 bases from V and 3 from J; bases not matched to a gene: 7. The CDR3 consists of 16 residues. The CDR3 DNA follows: TGTGCCAGCAGTTTATCCGGGACAGGAAGAAACTACGAGCAGTACTTC. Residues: CASSLSGTGRNYEQYF.